Following are 12 T cell receptor beta chains from one sample sequenced in a study of T cells expressing NK-cell markers. Each CDR3 protein gets one entry in TCRdb, which reprocessed the 5' RACE reads and gives no DNA. Found here are some 450,000 distinct CDR3 sequences; the top ten clones hold roughly 8%. Sequenced input: blood T cells: a sorted CD56 or NKG2C T cell subset, CD4+ or CD8+ T cells, or bulk PBMC T cells (not recorded which). The source of these receptors is a woman aged 18 to 69 in good health.

The chain uses TRBV12-3 or TRBV12-4 and TRBJ2-5. The CDR3 extends over 11 amino acids. The CDR3 protein is CASSSMMSQYF.

The chain combines TRBV20-1 with TRBJ2-5; TCRdb's D call of TRBD2 is untestable without DNA. Germline CDR1 DFQATT, CDR2 SNEGSKA (reference sequence). The CDR3 contains 16 residues. CDR3 sequence reads: CSATPKGLAGLPTQYF.

This sequence joins TRBV4-3 and TRBJ2-1; absent DNA, TCRdb's TRBD2 call cannot be checked. The V gene's germline CDR1 is LGHNA and CDR2 YSLEER. The CDR3 spans 17 residues. CDR3 region: CASSQVGVGDGFNEQFF.

V gene TRBV28 combines with J gene TRBJ2-1; there is no DNA to check the TCRdb D call of TRBD1. Germline V gene lookup returns CDR1 MDHEN and CDR2 SYDVKM. This CDR3 has 11 residues. The CDR3 protein is CASSSRTEQFF.

The genes are TRBV20-1 and TRBJ2-3. The CDR3 length is 13 residues. The V gene's germline CDR1 is DFQATT and CDR2 SNEGSKA (reference sequence). The chain's CDR3 is CSAVPAGPDTQYF.

The chain recombines TRBV5-1 with TRBJ2-2; no DNA is available, so the TRBD1 call from TCRdb remains unchecked. Looked up from germline, CDR1 is SGHRS and CDR2 is YFSETQ. The CDR3 runs 17 residues. The CDR3 sequence: CASIPLLGQGNTGELFF. Supplemented by reference TRBV5-1 and TRBJ2-2, the full variable domain reads KAGVTQTPRYLIKTRGQQVTLSCSPISGHRSVSWYQQTPGQGLQFLFEYFSETQRNKGNFPGRFSGRQFSNSRSEMNVSTLELGDSALYLCASIPLLGQGNTGELFFGEGSRLTVL.

The rearrangement joins TRBV7-6 to TRBJ2-1; TCRdb outputs TRBD2, but without DNA this stays unchecked. The CDR3 spans 15 residues. CDR1 SGHVS and CDR2 FNYEAQ come from the germline V gene. CDR3 loop: CASSTPLGAYNEQFF.

The rearrangement uses TRBV20-1 and TRBJ2-3; as DNA is missing, the TRBD1 call by TCRdb cannot be tested. The length of the CDR3 is 16 residues. Germline V gene sequence: CDR1 DFQATT, CDR2 SNEGSKA (reference sequence). CDR3 sequence: CSAPKGGRLGTDTQYF.

J is TRBJ2-7 and V is TRBV18. The CDR3 has 13 residues. In germline, CDR1 is KGHSH, CDR2 LQKENI. CDR3 loop: CASSSTFSYEQYF. The whole variable domain, remainder taken from reference TRBV18 and TRBJ2-7, is NAGVMQNPRHLVRRRGQEARLRCSPMKGHSHVYWYRQLPEEGLKFMVYLQKENIIDESGMPKERFSAEFPKEGPSILRIQQVVRGDSAAYFCASSSTFSYEQYFGPGTRLTVT.

The chain recombines TRBV3-1 with TRBJ2-7; TCRdb calls TRBD2, which cannot be checked without DNA. The CDR3 has 14 amino acids. Germline V lookup: CDR1 LGHDT, CDR2 YNNKEL (reference sequence). The CDR3 here is CASSQRAVNYEQYF.

The J gene is TRBJ2-2, the V gene TRBV12-3 or TRBV12-4. CDR3 length: 12 residues. The CDR3 loop is CASSPAGWELFF.

The V call is TRBV20-1, the J call TRBJ2-5; there is no DNA to check the TCRdb D call of TRBD2. CDR1 and CDR2 (germline): DFQATT, SNEGSKA (reference sequence). The CDR3 has 15 amino acids. CDR3 loop: CSAEPGLWKGETQYF.